This TCR beta chain appears in the sequencing data of a study of blood T cell repertoires in COVID-19. Study details: Acute and convalescent COVID-19 specimens originated in the United States, Italy and Spain. Sample material is recorded as cDNA or gDNA derived from T cells, B-cell-depleted T cells, or PBMCs.

With 5 bases clipped from V and 1 base from J, the junction kept 5 bases outside the gene matches. Per the germline V gene, CDR1 is SEHNR and CDR2 is FQNEAQ (reference sequence). The length of the CDR3 is 16 residues. How the authors handled the data: Using reference gene primer amplification, nucleated cell counts were estimated. Clones were read by immunoSEQ multiplex PCR, and TCRdb kept only the in-frame ones, dropping some. That table gives V, J and clone size, and the DNA gave D and trimming. The sample shows about 46,000 clones, approximately 88% of them seen only once. J is TRBJ1-4 and V is TRBV7-9; 9 nucleotides line up with TRBD1. This TCR came from a man aged 50-60 years with acute or convalescent COVID-19. The sequenced sample consisted of peripheral blood. CDR3 protein: CASSPEDRGTNEKLFF. CDR3 DNA: TGTGCCAGCAGCCCAGAGGACAGGGGAACTAATGAAAAACTGTTTTTT.